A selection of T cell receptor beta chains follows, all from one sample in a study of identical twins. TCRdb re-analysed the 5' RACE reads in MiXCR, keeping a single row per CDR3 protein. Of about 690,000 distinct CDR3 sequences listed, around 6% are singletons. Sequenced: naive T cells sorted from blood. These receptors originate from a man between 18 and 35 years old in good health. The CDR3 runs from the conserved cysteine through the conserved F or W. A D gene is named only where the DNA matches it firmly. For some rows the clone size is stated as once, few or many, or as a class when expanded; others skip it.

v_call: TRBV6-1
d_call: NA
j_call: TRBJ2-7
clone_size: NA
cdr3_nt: TGTGCCAGCAGTGCCGGACTATCCTCCTACGAGCAGTACTTC
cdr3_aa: CASSAGLSSYEQYF

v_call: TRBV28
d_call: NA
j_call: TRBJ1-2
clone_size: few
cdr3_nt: TGTGCCAGCAGTTTGCAGCAGAACTATGGCTACACCTTC
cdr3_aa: CASSLQQNYGYTF

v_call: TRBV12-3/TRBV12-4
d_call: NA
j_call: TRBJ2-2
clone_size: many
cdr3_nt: TGTGCCAGCAGGAGGACGGCCGCGAACACCGGGGAGCTGTTTTTT
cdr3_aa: CASRRTAANTGELFF

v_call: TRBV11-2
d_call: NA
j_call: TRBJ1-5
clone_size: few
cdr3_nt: TGTGCCAGCAGCGGTGGGGACCCACATCAGCCCCAGCATTTT
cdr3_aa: CASSGGDPHQPQHF

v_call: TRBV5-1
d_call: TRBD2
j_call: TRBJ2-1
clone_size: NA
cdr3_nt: TGCGCCAGCAGCTTGGAAAGCCTAGCGGGAGGAGATAAACCCTACAATGAGCAGTTCTTC
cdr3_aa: CASSLESLAGGDKPYNEQFF

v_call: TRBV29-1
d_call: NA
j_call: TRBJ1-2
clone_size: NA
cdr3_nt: TGCAGCGTTGAGAATGGGGCGTATGGTGGCTACACCTTC
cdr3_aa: CSVENGAYGGYTF

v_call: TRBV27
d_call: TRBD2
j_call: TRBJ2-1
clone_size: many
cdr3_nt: TGTGCCAGCACAAAATACAGCGGGAGGTCAAAGCAGTTCTTC
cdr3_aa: CASTKYSGRSKQFF

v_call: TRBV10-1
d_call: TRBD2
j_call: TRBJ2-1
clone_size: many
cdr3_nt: TGCGCCAGCAGTGACACCGGGACTAGCGCCTACAATGAGCAGTTCTTC
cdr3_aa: CASSDTGTSAYNEQFF

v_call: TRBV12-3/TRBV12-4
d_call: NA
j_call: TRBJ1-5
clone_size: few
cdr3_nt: TGTGCCAGCAGTTTAGAGGTTGACAATCAGCCCCAGCATTTT
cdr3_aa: CASSLEVDNQPQHF

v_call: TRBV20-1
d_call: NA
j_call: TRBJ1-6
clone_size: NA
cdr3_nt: TGCAGTGCTAGAGAAGGGCTCCTAAATTCACCCCTCCACTTT
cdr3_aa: CSAREGLLNSPLHF

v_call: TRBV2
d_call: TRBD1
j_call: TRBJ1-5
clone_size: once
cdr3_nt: TGTGCCAGCAGCTCACAGGGGTTCTTACAACAGCCCCAGCATTTT
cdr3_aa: CASSSQGFLQQPQHF

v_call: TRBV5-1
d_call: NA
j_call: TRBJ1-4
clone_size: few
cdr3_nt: TGCGCCAGCAGCTGGTCCGGGACTCCCGAAAAACTGTTTTTT
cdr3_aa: CASSWSGTPEKLFF

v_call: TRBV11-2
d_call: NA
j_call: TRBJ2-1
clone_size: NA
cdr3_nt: TGTGCCAGCAGCTTAACCACTTGGCCGGCGGGACAGTACAATGAGCAGTTCTTC
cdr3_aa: CASSLTTWPAGQYNEQFF

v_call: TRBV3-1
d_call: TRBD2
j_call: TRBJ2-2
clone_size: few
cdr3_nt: TGTGCCAGCAGCCCCCAGGGCCTAGCGGGAGCCACCGGGGAGCTGTTTTTT
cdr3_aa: CASSPQGLAGATGELFF

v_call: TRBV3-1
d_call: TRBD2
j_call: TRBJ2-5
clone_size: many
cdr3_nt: TGTGCCAGCAGCCAAGATGAGCGGGAGGGCCGTGAGACCCAGTACTTC
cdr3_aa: CASSQDEREGRETQYF

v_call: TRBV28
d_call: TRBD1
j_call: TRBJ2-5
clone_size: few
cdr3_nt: TGTGCCAGCAGTTTTCCGACAGGGGTTCAAGAGACCCAGTACTTC
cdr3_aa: CASSFPTGVQETQYF

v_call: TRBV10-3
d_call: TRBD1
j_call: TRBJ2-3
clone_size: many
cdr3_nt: TGTGCCATCAGCTCGGGACAGGGCTCCGATACGCAGTATTTT
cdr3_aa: CAISSGQGSDTQYF

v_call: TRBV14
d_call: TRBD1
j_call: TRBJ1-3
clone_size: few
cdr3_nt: TGTGCCAGCAGCCAATCCCTCAAAGGGGGCATACGAAACACCATATATTTT
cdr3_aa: CASSQSLKGGIRNTIYF

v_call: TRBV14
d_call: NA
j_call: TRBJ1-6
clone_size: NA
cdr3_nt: TGTGCCAGCAGCCCCTTACAGGCGGTCGGTTCACCCCTCCACTTT
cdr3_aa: CASSPLQAVGSPLHF

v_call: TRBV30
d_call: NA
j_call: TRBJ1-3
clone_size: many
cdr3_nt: TGTGCCTGGAGTGCTTCGATGCGAATCTCTGGAAACACCATATATTTT
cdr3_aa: CAWSASMRISGNTIYF

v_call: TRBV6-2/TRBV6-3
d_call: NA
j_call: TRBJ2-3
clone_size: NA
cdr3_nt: TGTGCCAGCATTCCCGGGAAGATTAACACAGATACGCAGTATTTT
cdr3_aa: CASIPGKINTDTQYF

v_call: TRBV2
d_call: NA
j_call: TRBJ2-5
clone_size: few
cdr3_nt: TGTGCCAGCATGTCAGAGAAACAAGAGACCCAGTACTTC
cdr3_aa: CASMSEKQETQYF

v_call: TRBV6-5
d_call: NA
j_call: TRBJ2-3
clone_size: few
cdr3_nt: TGTGCCAGCAGTTACTCGCGAATAGGGGTTTCCACAGATACGCAGTATTTT
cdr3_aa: CASSYSRIGVSTDTQYF

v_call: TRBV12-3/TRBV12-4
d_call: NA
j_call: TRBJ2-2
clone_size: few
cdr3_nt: TGTGCCAGCAGTGGACAGTACACCGGGGAGCTGTTTTTT
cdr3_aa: CASSGQYTGELFF

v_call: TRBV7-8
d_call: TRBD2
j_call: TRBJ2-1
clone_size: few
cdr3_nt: TGTGCCAGCAGCTTAGATACTAGCGGAGTCCCGAGCTCCTACAATGAGCAGTTCTTC
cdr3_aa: CASSLDTSGVPSSYNEQFF

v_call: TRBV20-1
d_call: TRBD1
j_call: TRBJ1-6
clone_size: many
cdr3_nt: TGCAGTGCTGGACGGACAGGGAATTCACCCCTCCACTTT
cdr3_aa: CSAGRTGNSPLHF

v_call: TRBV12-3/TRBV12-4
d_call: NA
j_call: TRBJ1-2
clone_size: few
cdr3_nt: TGTGCCAGCAGTCTAACCCGGAGGGTGGCCCTGTATGGCTACACCTTC
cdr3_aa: CASSLTRRVALYGYTF

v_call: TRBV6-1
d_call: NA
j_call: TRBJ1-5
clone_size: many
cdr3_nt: TGTGCCAGCAGTGAAGCGCTTGTTCAGCCCCAGCATTTT
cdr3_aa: CASSEALVQPQHF

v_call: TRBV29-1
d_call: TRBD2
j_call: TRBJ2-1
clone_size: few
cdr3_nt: TGCAGCGTTGAAGCGCTAGCGGGAGGGGGTGAGCAGTTCTTC
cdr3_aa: CSVEALAGGGEQFF

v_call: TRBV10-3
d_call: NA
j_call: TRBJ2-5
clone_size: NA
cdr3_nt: TGTGGCATCAGTGATTCCGGAGGGGGCGCAAAGACCCAGTACTTC
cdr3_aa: CGISDSGGGAKTQYF

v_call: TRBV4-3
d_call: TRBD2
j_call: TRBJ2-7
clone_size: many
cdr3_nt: TGCGCCAGCAGGGTGGGACTAGCGAACTTCTACGAGCAGTACTTC
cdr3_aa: CASRVGLANFYEQYF

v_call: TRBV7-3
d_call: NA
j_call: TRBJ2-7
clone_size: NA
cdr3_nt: TGTGCCAGCGACCCAAGCCCCTACGAGCAGTACTTC
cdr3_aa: CASDPSPYEQYF

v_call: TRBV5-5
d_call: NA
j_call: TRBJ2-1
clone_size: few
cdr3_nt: TGTGCCAGCAGCTTGTTTCAGAAGGAACAGTTCTTC
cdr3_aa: CASSLFQKEQFF

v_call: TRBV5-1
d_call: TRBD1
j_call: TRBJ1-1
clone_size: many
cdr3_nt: TGCGCCAGCAGCTCACAGGGGGCGGTCACTGAAGCTTTCTTT
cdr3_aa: CASSSQGAVTEAFF

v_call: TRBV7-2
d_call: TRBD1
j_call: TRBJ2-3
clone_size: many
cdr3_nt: TGTGCCAGCAGCTTAGAAGGGACAGGGTATTCAGATACGCAGTATTTT
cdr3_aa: CASSLEGTGYSDTQYF

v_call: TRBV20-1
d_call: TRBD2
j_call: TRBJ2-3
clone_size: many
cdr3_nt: TGCAGTGCTACTTTAGCGGGAGGCCCCTCGAGCACAGATACGCAGTATTTT
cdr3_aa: CSATLAGGPSSTDTQYF

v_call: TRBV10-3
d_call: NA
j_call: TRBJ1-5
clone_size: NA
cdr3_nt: TGTGCCATCAGCAGGGAGGTCAATCAGCCCCAGCATTTT
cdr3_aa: CAISREVNQPQHF

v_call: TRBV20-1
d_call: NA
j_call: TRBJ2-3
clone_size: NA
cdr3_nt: TGCAGTGCTTTTTACCGGGACTGGGAGACAGATACGCAGTATTTT
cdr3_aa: CSAFYRDWETDTQYF

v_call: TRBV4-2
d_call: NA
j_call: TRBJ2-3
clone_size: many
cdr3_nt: TGTGCCAGCTGCCGGACTGAGCGGCTCACAGATACGCAGTATTTT
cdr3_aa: CASCRTERLTDTQYF

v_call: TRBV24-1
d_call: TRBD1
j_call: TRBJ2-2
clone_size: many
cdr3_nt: TGTGCCACCAGCAGACCGGGACAGGAGAACACCGGGGAGCTGTTTTTT
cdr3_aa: CATSRPGQENTGELFF

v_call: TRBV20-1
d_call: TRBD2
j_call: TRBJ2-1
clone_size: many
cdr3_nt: TGCAGTGCTGACCTTACTAGCGGGAGGGCCAAGCCCAATGAGCAGTTCTTC
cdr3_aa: CSADLTSGRAKPNEQFF

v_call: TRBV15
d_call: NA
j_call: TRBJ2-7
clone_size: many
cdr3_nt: TGTGCCACCAGCAGGAGTCTAGACGCGGACGAGCAGTACTTC
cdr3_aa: CATSRSLDADEQYF

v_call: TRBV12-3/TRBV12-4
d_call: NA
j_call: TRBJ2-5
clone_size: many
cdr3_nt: TGTGCCAGCAGTTTAAGTATAGAGACCCAGTACTTC
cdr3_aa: CASSLSIETQYF

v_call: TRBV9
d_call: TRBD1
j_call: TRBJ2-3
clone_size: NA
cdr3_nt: TGTGCCAGCAGCGTAGGACAGGGGCGCACAGATACGCAGTATTTT
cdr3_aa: CASSVGQGRTDTQYF

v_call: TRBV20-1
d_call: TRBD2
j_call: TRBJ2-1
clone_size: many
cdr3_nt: TGCAGTGCTAGAGTCGGGACTAGCGGGATGAATGAGCAGTTCTTC
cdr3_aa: CSARVGTSGMNEQFF

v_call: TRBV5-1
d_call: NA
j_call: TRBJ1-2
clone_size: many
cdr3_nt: TGCGCCAGCAGCTTGGAGCCATATGGCTACACCTTC
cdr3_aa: CASSLEPYGYTF

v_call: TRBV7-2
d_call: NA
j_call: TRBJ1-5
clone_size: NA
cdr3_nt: TGTGCCAGCAGCTTGGTTCCCTGGAGCAATCAGCCCCAGCATTTT
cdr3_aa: CASSLVPWSNQPQHF

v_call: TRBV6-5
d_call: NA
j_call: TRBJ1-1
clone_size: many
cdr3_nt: TGTGCCAGCAGTTACGGGCAGGTGAACACTGAAGCTTTCTTT
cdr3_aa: CASSYGQVNTEAFF

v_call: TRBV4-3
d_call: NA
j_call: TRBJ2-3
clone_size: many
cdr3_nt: TGCGCCAGCAGCCCCACGGGAGGCACAGATACGCAGTATTTT
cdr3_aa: CASSPTGGTDTQYF

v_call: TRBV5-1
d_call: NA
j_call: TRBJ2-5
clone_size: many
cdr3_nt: TGCGCCAGCAGCTTGCATAGCGGCCCACAAGAGACCCAGTACTTC
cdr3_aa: CASSLHSGPQETQYF

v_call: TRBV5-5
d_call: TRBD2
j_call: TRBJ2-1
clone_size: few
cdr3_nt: TGTGCCAGCAGCTACGGACTGGCGGGAGGTCGGAATGAGCAGTTCTTC
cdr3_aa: CASSYGLAGGRNEQFF

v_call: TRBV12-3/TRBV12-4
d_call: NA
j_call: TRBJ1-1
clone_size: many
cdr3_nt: TGTGCCAGCAGTTTAGTGGGTGGAGGGGGCACTGAAGCTTTCTTT
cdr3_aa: CASSLVGGGGTEAFF

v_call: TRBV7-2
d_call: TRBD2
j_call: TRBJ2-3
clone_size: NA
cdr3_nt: TGTGCCAGCAGCTCTAGCGCGGGAGGGCCGGATACGCAGTATTTT
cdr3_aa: CASSSSAGGPDTQYF

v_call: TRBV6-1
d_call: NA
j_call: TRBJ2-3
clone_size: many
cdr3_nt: TGTGCCAGCAGCCGGGTAATAAAAGATACGCAGTATTTT
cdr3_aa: CASSRVIKDTQYF

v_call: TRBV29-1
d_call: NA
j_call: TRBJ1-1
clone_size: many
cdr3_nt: TGCAGCGTTGAAGATCTTCCAAGTAACACTGAAGCTTTCTTT
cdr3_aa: CSVEDLPSNTEAFF